Listed below are T cell receptor beta chains from one sample, sequenced in a study of blood T cell repertoires in COVID-19. The method was immunoSEQ multiplex PCR; TCRdb's version includes in-frame clones alone and lacks a portion of them. This table holds around 320,000 clones, about 91% found once. Sequencing was performed on peripheral blood. Receptor source: a woman aged 25 to 45 who had recovered from COVID-19. Each CDR3 is given with its conserved first and last residue.

CASSSGGRVHNEQFF | TRBJ2-1 | TRBV7-2
CASSDGRGPYEQYF | TRBJ2-7 | TRBV2
CAWSTPTGSDEKLFF | TRBJ1-4 | TRBV30
CASSLIQGARGETQYF | TRBJ2-5 | TRBV5-5
CASSTPQNDNSPLHF | TRBJ1-6 | TRBV5-5
CASSVAGEGNQPQHF | TRBJ1-5 | TRBV9
CASSPPGTGYGYTF | TRBJ1-2 | TRBV18
CATGSPTDTQYF | TRBJ2-3 | TRBV19
CASSFAGTQYF | TRBJ2-3 | TRBV11-2
CASSLEGATEAFF | TRBJ1-1 | TRBV5-1
CAWSASTRTGGVNTEAFF | TRBJ1-1 | TRBV30
CSVDGKEGSHNEQFF | TRBJ2-1 | TRBV29-1
CASSIDRGNDEQYF | TRBJ2-7 | TRBV2
CASSGGVNQPQHF | TRBJ1-5 | TRBV2
CASMRQYSNQPQHF | TRBJ1-5 | TRBV6-6
CASDRGNAGGYTF | TRBJ1-2 | TRBV12-3/TRBV12-4
CASSQDVYEQYF | TRBJ2-7 | TRBV3-1/TRBV3-2
CASSPLAGHTQYF | TRBJ2-3 | TRBV7-3
CASSLRLAGASYEQYF | TRBJ2-7 | TRBV27
CASSSSTSGGAYEQYF | TRBJ2-7 | TRBV5-4
CASSYGGGHLLNTEAFF | TRBJ1-1 | TRBV28
CASSLEFDLWGGSNQPQHF | TRBJ1-5 | TRBV28
CASSFGSSPLHF | TRBJ1-6 | TRBV12-3/TRBV12-4
CASSPRQGARDEQFF | TRBJ2-1 | TRBV18
CAWSRPNTGELFF | TRBJ2-2 | TRBV30
CAWSRILAGVRGGELFF | TRBJ2-2 | TRBV30
CASSQDSSYRNEKLFF | TRBJ1-4 | TRBV4-3
CASSHLEGLARSDTQYF | TRBJ2-3 | TRBV3-1/TRBV3-2
CASSPSSAGELFF | TRBJ2-2 | TRBV28
CASSPPLGTTQYF | TRBJ2-5 | TRBV28
CASSQPWARENSPLHF | TRBJ1-6 | TRBV4-1
CASSHTVQGRLYGYTF | TRBJ1-2 | TRBV7-8
CASSYREGGTDTQYF | TRBJ2-3 | TRBV25-1
CASSELRGGGETQYF | TRBJ2-5 | TRBV25-1
CASSPADIDQPQHF | TRBJ1-5 | TRBV18
CASSPLRTGGSSPLHF | TRBJ1-6 | TRBV19
CASSLDSRLNYGYTF | TRBJ1-2 | TRBV7-9
CATSSLSFITGGAEETQYF | TRBJ2-5 | TRBV15
CASSLTSAGSYEQYF | TRBJ2-7 | TRBV18
CAISEGTGLGSTDTQYF | TRBJ2-3 | TRBV10-3
CASGPLGYGYTF | TRBJ1-2 | TRBV2
CASSFQRGAGTDTQYF | TRBJ2-3 | TRBV6-5
CASGTGVNTEAFF | TRBJ1-1 | TRBV19
CASSSPGGGGYTF | TRBJ1-2 | TRBV7-3
CASRHGGGAETQYF | TRBJ2-5 | TRBV6-5
CASSSRQGDYEQYF | TRBJ2-7 | TRBV11-3
CASSHGTDNEKLFF | TRBJ1-4 | TRBV3-1/TRBV3-2
CASSSSFNPDSPLHF | TRBJ1-6 | TRBV7-8
CASSQGSDSPLHF | TRBJ1-6 | TRBV4-2
CASSPTGPYEQYF | TRBJ2-7 | TRBV28
CASSSPTGSGGYTF | TRBJ1-2 | TRBV6-5
CSVNKDAGGVWTEAFF | TRBJ1-1 | TRBV29-1
CASSYRTVQETQYF | TRBJ2-5 | TRBV11-2
CASSQSVSQPQHF | TRBJ1-5 | TRBV4-3
CASTKTGGRVYEQYF | TRBJ2-7 | TRBV28
CASSRLTSGSYNEQFF | TRBJ2-1 | TRBV4-1
CASSIRSRETQYF | TRBJ2-5 | TRBV19
CASSEQGAIADTQYF | TRBJ2-3 | TRBV28
CASSLAGGHTEAFF | TRBJ1-1 | TRBV28